This paragraph reports one T cell receptor beta chain. In the study's own analysis: Counts of nucleated cells, estimated from reference gene primer amplification, were obtained. TCRdb's copy holds only in-frame clones and misses some; the assay was immunoSEQ multiplex PCR. V and J calls and clone size come straight from that table; D and trimming were deduced from the DNA. The data hold under 200,000 clones, with over 90% observed a single time. This entry belongs to a study of blood T cell repertoires in COVID-19. Looking at the study overall: Acute and convalescent COVID-19 samples came from the United States, Italy and Spain. Sources were T cells, B-cell-depleted T cells, or PBMCs; the material itself was cDNA or gDNA.

The germline gives CDR1 MNHEY, CDR2 SMNVEV (reference sequence). CDR3 length: 14 residues. Trimming took 0 bases from V and 8 from J; bases not matched to a gene: 0. This clonotype was obtained from a man aged 45-65 years with acute or convalescent COVID-19. This rearrangement joins TRBV27 to TRBJ2-1; 11 positions agree with TRBD1. Source material: peripheral blood. The CDR3 DNA follows: TGTGCCAGCAGTTTATCGGACAGGGGGCATGAGCAGTTCTTC. It is translated as CASSLSDRGHEQFF.